This T cell receptor beta chain is drawn from a study of cytomegalovirus exposure and HLA in healthy donors. General study results and limits: Across all donors, roughly uniform sequencing depth was an assumption of the presence/absence analyses. One variant, a missense change in DCLRE1C, was linked in a later analysis to TCR beta V- and J-gene trimming.

Germline assignment: CDR1 MNHEY and CDR2 SMNVEV (reference sequence). The CDR3 consists of 12 residues. V lost 3 bases to trimming and J lost 9 bases, with 9 bases between them. The PCR used 60 Vbeta and 13 Jbeta primers. The method was immunoSEQ multiplex PCR; TCRdb's version includes in-frame clones alone and lacks a portion of them. The top ten hold 1.7% of the sample, which has under 200,000 clones, roughly four fifths seen once. As concerns this clone: What it binds is unknown.

This TCR derives from a woman aged 18-29 years in good health and CMV-seronegative. The specimen was PBMCs. V gene TRBV27 combines with J gene TRBJ1-5; maybe TRBD1 (5 bases). The chain's CDR3 is CASSLIGGPQHF. The CDR3 coding sequence is TGTGCCAGCAGTTTGATCGGGGGGCCCCAGCATTTT.